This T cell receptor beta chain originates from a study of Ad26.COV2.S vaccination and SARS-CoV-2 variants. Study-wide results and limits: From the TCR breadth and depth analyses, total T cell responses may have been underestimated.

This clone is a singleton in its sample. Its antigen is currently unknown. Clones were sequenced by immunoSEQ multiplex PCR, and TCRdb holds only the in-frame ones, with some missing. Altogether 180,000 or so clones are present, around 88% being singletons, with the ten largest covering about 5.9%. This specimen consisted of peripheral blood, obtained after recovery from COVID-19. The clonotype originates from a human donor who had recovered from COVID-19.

Here the CDR3 reads CASSSWTSGSNEQFF. CDR3 sequence (DNA): TGTGCCAGCAGCTCGTGGACTAGCGGTTCCAATGAGCAGTTCTTC. This chain joins TRBV5-5 and TRBJ2-1, with 10 bases identical to TRBD2. The CDR3 extends over 15 amino acids. Germline V gene sequence: CDR1 SGHKS, CDR2 YYEKEE (reference sequence). Trimming removed 3 bases from V and 6 bases from J; junction bases left unmatched: 6.